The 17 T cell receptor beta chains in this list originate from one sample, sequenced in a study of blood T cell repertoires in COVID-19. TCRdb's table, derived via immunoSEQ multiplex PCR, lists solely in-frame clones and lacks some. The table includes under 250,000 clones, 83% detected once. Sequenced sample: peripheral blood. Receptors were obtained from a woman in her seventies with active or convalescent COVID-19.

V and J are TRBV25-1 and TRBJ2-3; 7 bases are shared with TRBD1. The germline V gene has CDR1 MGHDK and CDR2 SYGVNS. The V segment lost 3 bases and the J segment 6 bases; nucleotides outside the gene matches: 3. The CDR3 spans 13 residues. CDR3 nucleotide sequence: TGTGCCAGCAGTGATTCCAGGGGGGATACGCAGTATTTT. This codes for CASSDSRGDTQYF.

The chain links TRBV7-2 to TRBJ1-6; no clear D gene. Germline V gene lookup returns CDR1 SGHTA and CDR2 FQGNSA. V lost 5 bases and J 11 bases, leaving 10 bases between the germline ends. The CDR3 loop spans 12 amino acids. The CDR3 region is CASSPPFAPLHF. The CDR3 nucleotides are TGTGCCAGCAGCCCCCCCTTTGCACCCCTCCACTTT.

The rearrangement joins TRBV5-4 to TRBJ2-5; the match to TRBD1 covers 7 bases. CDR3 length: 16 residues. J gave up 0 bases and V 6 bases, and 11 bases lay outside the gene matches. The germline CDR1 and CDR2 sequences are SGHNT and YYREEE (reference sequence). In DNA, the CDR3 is TGTGCCAGCAACCACCAGGGGGATGCGTACCAAGAGACCCAGTACTTC. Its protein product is CASNHQGDAYQETQYF. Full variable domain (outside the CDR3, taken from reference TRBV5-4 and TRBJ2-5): ETGVTQSPTHLIKTRGQQVTLRCSSQSGHNTVSWYQQALGQGPQFIFQYYREEENGRGNFPPRFSGLQFPNYSSELNVNALELDDSALYLCASNHQGDAYQETQYFGPGTRLLVL.

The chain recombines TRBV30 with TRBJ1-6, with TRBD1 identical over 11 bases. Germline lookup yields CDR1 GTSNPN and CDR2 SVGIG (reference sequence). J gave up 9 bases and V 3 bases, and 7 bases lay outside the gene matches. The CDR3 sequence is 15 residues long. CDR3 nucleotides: TGTGCCTGGAGCCGCCGGACAGGGGGCAGTTCACCCCTCCACTTT. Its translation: CAWSRRTGGSSPLHF.

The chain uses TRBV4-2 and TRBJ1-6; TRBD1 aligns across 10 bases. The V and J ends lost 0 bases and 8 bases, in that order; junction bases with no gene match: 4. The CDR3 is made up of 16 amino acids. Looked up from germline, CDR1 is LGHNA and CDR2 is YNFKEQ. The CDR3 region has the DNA TGTGCCAGCAGCCAAGATCTCGGACAGGGGGATTCACCCCTCCACTTT. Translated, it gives CASSQDLGQGDSPLHF.

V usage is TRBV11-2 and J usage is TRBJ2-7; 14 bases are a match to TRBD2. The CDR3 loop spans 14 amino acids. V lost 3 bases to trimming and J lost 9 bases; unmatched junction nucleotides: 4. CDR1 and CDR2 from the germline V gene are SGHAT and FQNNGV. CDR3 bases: TGTGCCAGCAGCTTGGGGACTAGCGGGGGAATGCAGTACTTC. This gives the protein CASSLGTSGGMQYF.

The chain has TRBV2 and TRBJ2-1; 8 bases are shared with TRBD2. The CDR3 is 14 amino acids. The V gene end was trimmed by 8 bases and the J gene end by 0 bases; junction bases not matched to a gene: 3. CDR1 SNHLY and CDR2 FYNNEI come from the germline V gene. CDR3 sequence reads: CASGTSGSYNEQFF. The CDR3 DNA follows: TGTGCCAGCGGTACTAGCGGCTCCTACAATGAGCAGTTCTTC. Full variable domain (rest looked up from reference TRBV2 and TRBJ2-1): EPEVTQTPSHQVTQMGQEVILRCVPISNHLYFYWYRQILGQKVEFLVSFYNNEISEKSEIFDDQFSVERPDGSNFTLKIRSTKLEDSAMYFCASGTSGSYNEQFFGPGTRLTVL.

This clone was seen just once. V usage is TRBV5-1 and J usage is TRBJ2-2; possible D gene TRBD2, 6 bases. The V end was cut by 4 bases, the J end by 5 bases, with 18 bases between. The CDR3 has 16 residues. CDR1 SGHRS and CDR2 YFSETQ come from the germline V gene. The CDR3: CASSLNWDSRTGELFF. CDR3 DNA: TGCGCCAGCAGCCTCAACTGGGACTCACGGACCGGGGAGCTGTTTTTT.

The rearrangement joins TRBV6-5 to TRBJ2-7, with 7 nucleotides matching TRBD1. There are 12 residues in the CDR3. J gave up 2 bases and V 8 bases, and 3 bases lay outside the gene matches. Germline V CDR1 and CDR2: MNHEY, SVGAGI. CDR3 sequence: CASAQGAYEQYF. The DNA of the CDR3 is TGTGCCAGCGCGCAGGGGGCCTACGAGCAGTACTTC.

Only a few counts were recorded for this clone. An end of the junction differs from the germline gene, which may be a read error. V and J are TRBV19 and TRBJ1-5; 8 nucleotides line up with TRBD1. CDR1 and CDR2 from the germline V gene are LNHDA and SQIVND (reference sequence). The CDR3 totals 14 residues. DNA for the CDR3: TGTGCCACTAGTACTACAGGGGGAAAACAGCCCCAGCATTTT. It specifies CATSTTGGKQPQHF.

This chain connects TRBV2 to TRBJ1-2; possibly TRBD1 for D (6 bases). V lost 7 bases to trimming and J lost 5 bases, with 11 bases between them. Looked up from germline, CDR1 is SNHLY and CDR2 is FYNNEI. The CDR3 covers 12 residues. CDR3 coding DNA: TGTGCCAGCACGAACCAGGGGTATGGCTACACCTTC. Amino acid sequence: CASTNQGYGYTF.

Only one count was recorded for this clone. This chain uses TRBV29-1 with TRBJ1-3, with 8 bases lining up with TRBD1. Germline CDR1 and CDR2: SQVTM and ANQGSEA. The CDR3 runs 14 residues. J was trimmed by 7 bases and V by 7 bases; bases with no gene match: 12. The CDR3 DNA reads TGCAGCGCCGGAAGACAGGGGCCAGGGAACACCATATATTTT. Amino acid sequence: CSAGRQGPGNTIYF.

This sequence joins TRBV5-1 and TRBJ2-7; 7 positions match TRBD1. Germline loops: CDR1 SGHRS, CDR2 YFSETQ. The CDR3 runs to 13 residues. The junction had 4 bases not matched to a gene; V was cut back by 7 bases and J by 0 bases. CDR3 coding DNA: TGCGCCAGCGGAGACAGGGACTCCTACGAGCAGTACTTC. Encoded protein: CASGDRDSYEQYF.

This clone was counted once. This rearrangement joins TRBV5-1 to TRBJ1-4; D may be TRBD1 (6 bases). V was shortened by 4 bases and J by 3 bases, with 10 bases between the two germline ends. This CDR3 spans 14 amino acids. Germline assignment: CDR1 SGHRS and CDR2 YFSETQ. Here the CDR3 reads CASSPGTPNEKLFF. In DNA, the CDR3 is TGCGCCAGCAGCCCCGGGACACCTAATGAAAAACTGTTTTTT.

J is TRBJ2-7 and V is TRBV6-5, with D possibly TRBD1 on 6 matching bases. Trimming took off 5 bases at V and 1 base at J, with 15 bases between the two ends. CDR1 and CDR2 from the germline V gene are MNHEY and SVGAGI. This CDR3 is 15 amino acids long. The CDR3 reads CASSREEDRSYEQYF. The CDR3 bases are TGTGCCAGCAGTAGGGAAGAGGACAGATCCTACGAGCAGTACTTC.

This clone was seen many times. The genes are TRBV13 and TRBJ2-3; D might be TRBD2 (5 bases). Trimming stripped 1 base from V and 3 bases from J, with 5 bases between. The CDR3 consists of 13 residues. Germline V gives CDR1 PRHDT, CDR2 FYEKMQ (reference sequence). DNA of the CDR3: TGTGCCAGCAGCTTAGCGGGGACAGATACGCAGTATTTT. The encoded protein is CASSLAGTDTQYF.

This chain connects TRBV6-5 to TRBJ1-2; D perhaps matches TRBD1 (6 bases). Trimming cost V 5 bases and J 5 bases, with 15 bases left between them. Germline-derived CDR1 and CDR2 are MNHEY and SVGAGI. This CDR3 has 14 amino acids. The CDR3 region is CASSNAGTTYGYTF. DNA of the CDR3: TGTGCCAGCAGTAACGCCGGGACAACTTATGGCTACACCTTC.